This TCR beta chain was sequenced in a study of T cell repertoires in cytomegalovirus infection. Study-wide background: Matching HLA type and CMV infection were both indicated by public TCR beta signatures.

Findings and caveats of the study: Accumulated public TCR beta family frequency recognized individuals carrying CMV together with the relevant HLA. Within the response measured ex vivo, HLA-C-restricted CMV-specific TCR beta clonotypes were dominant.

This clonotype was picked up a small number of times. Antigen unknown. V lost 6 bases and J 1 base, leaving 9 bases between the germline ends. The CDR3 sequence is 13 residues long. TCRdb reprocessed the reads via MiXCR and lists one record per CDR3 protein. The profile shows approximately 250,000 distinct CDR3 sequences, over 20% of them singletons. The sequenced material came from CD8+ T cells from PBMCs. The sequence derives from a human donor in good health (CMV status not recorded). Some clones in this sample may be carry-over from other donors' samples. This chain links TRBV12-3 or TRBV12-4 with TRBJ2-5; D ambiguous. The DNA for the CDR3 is TGTGCCAGCAGCCGTGACGCCCAAGAGACCCAGTACTTC. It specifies CASSRDAQETQYF.